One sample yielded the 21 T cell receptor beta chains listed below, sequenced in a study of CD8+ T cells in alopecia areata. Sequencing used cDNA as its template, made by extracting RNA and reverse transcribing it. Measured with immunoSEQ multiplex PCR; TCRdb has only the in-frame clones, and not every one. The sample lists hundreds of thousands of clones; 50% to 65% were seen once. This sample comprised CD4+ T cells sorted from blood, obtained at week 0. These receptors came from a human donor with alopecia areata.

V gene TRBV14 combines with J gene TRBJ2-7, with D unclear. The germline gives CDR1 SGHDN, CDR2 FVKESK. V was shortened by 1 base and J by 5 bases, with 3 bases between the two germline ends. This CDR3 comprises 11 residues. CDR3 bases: TGTGCCAGCAGCCAAGTCCACGAGCAGTACTTC. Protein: CASSQVHEQYF.

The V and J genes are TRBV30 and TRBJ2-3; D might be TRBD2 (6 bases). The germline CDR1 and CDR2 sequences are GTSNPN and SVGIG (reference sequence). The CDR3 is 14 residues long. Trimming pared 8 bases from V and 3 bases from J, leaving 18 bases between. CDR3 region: CARTLVGGTDTQYF. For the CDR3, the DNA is TGTGCCCGGACTCTGGTTGGGGGGACAGATACGCAGTATTTT.

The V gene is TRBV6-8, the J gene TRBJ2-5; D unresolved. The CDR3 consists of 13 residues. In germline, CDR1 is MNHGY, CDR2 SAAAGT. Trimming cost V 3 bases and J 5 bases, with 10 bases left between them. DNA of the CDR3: TGTGCCAGCAGTTATAGCTCTGCGGAGACCCAGTACTTC. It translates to CASSYSSAETQYF.

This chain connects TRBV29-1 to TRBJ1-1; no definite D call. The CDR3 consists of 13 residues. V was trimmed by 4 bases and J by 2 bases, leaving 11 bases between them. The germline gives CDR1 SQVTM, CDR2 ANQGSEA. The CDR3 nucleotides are TGCAGCGTTGCCCCAAAGCGAAACACTGAAGCTTTCTTT. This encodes CSVAPKRNTEAFF.

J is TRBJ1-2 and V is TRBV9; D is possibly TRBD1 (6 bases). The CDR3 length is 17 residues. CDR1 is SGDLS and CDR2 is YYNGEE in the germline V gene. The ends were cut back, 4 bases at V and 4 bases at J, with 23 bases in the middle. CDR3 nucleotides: TGTGCCAGCAGCCCTCTTGGGACACCGAGCCCCACCTATGGCTACACCTTC. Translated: CASSPLGTPSPTYGYTF. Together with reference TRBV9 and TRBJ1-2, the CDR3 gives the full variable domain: DSGVTQTPKHLITATGQRVTLRCSPRSGDLSVYWYQQSLDQGLQFLIQYYNGEERAKGNILERFSAQQFPDLHSELNLSSLELGDSALYFCASSPLGTPSPTYGYTFGSGTRLTVV.

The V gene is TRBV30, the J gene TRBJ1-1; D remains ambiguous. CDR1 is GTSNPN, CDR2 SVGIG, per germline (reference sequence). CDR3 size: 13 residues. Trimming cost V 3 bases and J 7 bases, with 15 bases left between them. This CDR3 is CAWSLPNGYEAFF. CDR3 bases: TGTGCCTGGAGCCTCCCGAACGGGTATGAAGCTTTCTTT. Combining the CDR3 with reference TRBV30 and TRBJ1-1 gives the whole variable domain SQTIHQWPATLVQPVGSPLSLECTVEGTSNPNLYWYRQAAGRGLQLLFYSVGIGQISSEVPQNLSASRPQDRQFILSSKKLLLSDSGFYLCAWSLPNGYEAFFGQGTRLTVV.

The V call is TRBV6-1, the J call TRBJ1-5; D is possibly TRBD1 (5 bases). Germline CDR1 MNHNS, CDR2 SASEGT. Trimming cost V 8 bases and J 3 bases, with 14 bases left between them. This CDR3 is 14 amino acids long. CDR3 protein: CASGAGQANQPQHF. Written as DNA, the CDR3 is TGTGCCAGCGGGGCAGGGCAGGCCAATCAGCCCCAGCATTTT.

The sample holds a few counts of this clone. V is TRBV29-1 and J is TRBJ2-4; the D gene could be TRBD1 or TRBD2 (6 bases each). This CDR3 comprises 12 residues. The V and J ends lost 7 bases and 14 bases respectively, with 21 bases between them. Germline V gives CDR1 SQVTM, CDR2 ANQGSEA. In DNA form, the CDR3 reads TGCAGCGCCGGGGGCAGGCAGGGTCCCGAGTACTTC. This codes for CSAGGRQGPEYF.

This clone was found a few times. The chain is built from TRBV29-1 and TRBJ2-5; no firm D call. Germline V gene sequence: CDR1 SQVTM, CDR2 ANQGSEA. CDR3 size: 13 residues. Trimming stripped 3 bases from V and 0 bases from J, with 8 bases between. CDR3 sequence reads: CSVDPTHQETQYF. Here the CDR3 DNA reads TGCAGCGTTGACCCGACACACCAAGAGACCCAGTACTTC.

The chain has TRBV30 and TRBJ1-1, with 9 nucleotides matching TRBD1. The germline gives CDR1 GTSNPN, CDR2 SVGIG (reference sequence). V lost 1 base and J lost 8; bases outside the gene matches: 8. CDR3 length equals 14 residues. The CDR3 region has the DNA TGTGCCTGGAGTGAACAGGGGGCATTCCTAGAAGCTTTCTTT. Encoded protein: CAWSEQGAFLEAFF. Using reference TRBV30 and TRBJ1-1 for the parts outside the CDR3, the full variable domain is SQTIHQWPATLVQPVGSPLSLECTVEGTSNPNLYWYRQAAGRGLQLLFYSVGIGQISSEVPQNLSASRPQDRQFILSSKKLLLSDSGFYLCAWSEQGAFLEAFFGQGTRLTVV.

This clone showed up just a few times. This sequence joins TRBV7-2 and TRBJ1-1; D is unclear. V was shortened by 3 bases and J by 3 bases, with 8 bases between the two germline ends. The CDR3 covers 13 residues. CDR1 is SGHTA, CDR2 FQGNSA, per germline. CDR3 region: CASSFQWYTEAFF. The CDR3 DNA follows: TGTGCCAGCAGCTTCCAGTGGTACACTGAAGCTTTCTTT.

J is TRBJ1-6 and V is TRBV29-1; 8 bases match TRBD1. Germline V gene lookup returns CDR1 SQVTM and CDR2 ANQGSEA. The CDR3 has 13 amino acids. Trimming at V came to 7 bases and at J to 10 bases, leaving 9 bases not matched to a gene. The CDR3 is CSAQTGERSPLHF. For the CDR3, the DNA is TGCAGCGCCCAGACAGGGGAGCGATCACCCCTCCACTTT.

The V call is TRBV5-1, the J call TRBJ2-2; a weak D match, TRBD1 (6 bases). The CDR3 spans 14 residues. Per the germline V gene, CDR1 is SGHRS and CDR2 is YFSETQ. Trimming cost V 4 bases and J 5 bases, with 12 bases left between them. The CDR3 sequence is CASSKNRATGELFF. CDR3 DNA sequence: TGCGCCAGCAGCAAAAACAGGGCAACCGGGGAGCTGTTTTTT.

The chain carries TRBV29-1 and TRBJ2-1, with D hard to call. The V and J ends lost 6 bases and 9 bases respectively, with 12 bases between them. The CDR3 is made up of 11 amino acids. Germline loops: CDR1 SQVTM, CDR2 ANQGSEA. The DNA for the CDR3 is TGCAGCGTCCAGCCCTTGGCTGAGCAGTTCTTC. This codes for CSVQPLAEQFF.

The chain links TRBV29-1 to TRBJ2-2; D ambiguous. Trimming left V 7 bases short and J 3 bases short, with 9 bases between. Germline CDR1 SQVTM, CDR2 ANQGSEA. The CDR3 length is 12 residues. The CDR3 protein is CSAERYTGELFF. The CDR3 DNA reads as TGCAGCGCCGAACGATACACCGGGGAGCTGTTTTTT.

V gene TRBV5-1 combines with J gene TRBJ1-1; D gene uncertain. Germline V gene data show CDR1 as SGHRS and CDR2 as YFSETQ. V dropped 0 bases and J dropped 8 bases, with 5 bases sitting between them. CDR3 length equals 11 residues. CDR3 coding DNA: TGCGCCAGCAGCTTGGGGGCGGAAGCTTTCTTT. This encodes CASSLGAEAFF.

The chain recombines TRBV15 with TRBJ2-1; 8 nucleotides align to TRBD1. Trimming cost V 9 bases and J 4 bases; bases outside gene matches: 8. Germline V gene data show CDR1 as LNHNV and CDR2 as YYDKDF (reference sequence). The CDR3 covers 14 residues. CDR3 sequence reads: CATSGQGLYNEQFF. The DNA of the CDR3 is TGTGCCACAAGCGGACAGGGACTTTACAATGAGCAGTTCTTC.

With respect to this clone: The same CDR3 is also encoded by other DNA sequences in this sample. The CDR3 bases are TGTGCCAGCAGCCAAGATCGAGCCTACGAGCAGTACTTC. Translated, it gives CASSQDRAYEQYF. This chain joins TRBV14 and TRBJ2-7; the D is unclear. The CDR3 is 13 amino acids. The V gene lost 0 bases and the J gene lost 2 bases, with 5 bases spanning the gap. Germline V gene sequence: CDR1 SGHDN, CDR2 FVKESK.

The CDR3 loop is CASSLAMMNTEAFF. DNA for the CDR3: TGTGCCAGCTCACTTGCCATGATGAACACTGAAGCTTTCTTT. The chain joins TRBV18 to TRBJ1-1; no clear D gene. Germline assignment: CDR1 KGHSH and CDR2 LQKENI. V gave up 4 bases and J gave up 0 bases, with 9 bases separating them. This CDR3 has 14 amino acids.

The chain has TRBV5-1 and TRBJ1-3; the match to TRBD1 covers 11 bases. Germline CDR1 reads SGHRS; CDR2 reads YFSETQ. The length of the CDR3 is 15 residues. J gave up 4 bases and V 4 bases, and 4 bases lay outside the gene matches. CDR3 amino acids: CASSGQGASGNTIYF. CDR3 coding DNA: TGCGCCAGCAGCGGACAGGGGGCGAGCGGAAACACCATATATTTT.

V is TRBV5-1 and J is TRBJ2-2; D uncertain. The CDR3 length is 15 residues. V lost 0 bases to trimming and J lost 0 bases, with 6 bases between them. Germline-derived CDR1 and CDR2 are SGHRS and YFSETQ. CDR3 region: CASSLGATNTGELFF. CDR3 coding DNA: TGCGCCAGCAGCTTGGGGGCCACGAACACCGGGGAGCTGTTTTTT. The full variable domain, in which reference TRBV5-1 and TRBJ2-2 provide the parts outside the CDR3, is KAGVTQTPRYLIKTRGQQVTLSCSPISGHRSVSWYQQTPGQGLQFLFEYFSETQRNKGNFPGRFSGRQFSNSRSEMNVSTLELGDSALYLCASSLGATNTGELFFGEGSRLTVL.